The clone carrying this T cell receptor beta chain was recorded many times. What it recognizes is unknown. The data belong to a study of blood T cells in healthy people across ages. Study results and limitations: In long-lived donors, naive CD4+ cell counts and diversity exceeded those of aged donors.

It was with a sample-barcoded 5' primer and a J-beta primer mix that a second PCR of about 6 to 12 cycles was run. TCRdb used MiXCR to reprocess the 5' RACE reads, holding one entry per CDR3 protein. The table lists about 540,000 distinct CDR3 sequences, around 24% of them singletons, with just over 8.5% in the top ten. In germline, CDR1 is SQVTM, CDR2 ANQGSEA. The CDR3 consists of 13 residues. Deletions cut 4 bases from V and 4 bases from J, with 13 bases between. These data were also reused for a study on T cells of mothers and their children. That source notes: Each donor was one of three healthy Caucasian mothers or one of their six children. For each mother, over 8 million TCR beta CDR3 reads were obtained, and for each child, approximately 3 million.

The source of this sequence is a boy between 10 and 17 years old in good health. The chain carries TRBV29-1 and TRBJ1-1; weak D call: TRBD1 (5 bases). The sequencing sample was made of blood. The CDR3 region has the DNA TGCAGCGTTGTCAGGGCCTTGGTCACTGAAGCTTTCTTT. It yields the protein CSVVRALVTEAFF.